These 2 T cell receptor beta chains were sequenced from one sample in a study of T cell clones after liver transplantation. Some clones are missing from TCRdb's copy, which holds only in-frame ones; the method was immunoSEQ multiplex PCR. This sample yields over 70,000 clones, of which 80% are seen a single time; approximately 0.77% belongs to the top ten. The sequenced sample was CD4+ T cells from blood, obtained 12 months after liver transplant. These receptors came from a human patient who received a liver transplant. Some T cells here may be from the graft donor.

The chain carries TRBV18 and TRBJ1-1; 7 nucleotides match TRBD1. Losses at the gene ends were 2 bases for V and 4 bases for J; bases not matched to a gene: 7. In germline, CDR1 is KGHSH, CDR2 LQKENI. The CDR3 runs to 15 residues. For the CDR3, the DNA is TGTGCCAGCTCACCAAGGACAGGAGGCGGCACTGAAGCTTTCTTT. This sequence encodes CASSPRTGGGTEAFF. Combining the CDR3 with reference TRBV18 and TRBJ1-1 gives the whole variable domain NAGVMQNPRHLVRRRGQEARLRCSPMKGHSHVYWYRQLPEEGLKFMVYLQKENIIDESGMPKERFSAEFPKEGPSILRIQQVVRGDSAAYFCASSPRTGGGTEAFFGQGTRLTVV.

The CDR3 region is CASRDANGGTQYF. In DNA, the CDR3 is TGTGCCAGCCGGGACGCCAACGGTGGGACCCAGTACTTC. This chain connects TRBV6-1 to TRBJ2-5, with D perhaps matching TRBD1 or TRBD2 (5 bases each). From germline, CDR1 is MNHNS and CDR2 SASEGT. V was clipped by 8 bases and J by 7 bases, with 17 bases between them. This CDR3 is 13 amino acids long.